These 14 T cell receptor beta chains share one sample of origin, sequenced in a study of HIV-infected patients and healthy controls. About 450 ng RNA was reverse transcribed with alpha and beta constant-region primers. Using multiplexing indices, alpha and beta chain libraries were generated apart by chain-specific third strand synthesis. Via MiXCR, TCRdb re-called the 5' RACE reads, giving one row per CDR3 protein. The sample consists of fewer than 20,000 distinct CDR3 sequences, 12% of them appearing once. No cell fractionation was done, so the repertoire covers all unsorted peripheral blood T cells. The sequencing input was blood. All receptors derive from an adult in good health.

This clonotype came up many times. This sequence joins TRBV20-1 and TRBJ1-3; D may be TRBD1 (6 bases). The germline V and J ends were trimmed by 7 bases and 0 bases, with 19 bases remaining between them. This CDR3 has 16 amino acids. Germline CDR1 reads DFQATT; CDR2 reads SNEGSKA (reference sequence). CDR3 protein: CSGLQGHPRSGNTIYF. The CDR3 region has the DNA TGCAGTGGTTTACAGGGACACCCCCGCTCTGGAAACACCATATATTTT.

This clonotype qualifies as medium-sized. The chain joins TRBV10-3 to TRBJ2-3, with D possibly matching TRBD2 (5 bases). The CDR3 runs to 13 residues. Per the germline V gene, CDR1 is ENHRY and CDR2 is SYGVKD. Trimming stripped 4 bases from V and 1 base from J, with 6 bases between. The DNA for the CDR3 is TGTGCCATCAGTGGTAGCGGCACAGATACGCAGTATTTT. It encodes CAISGSGTDTQYF.

There are a few counts of this clonotype. The chain is built from TRBV29-1 and TRBJ2-3; D gene unclear. The CDR3 loop spans 12 amino acids. V shed 4 bases and J shed 0 bases, with 5 bases lying between them. Germline assignment: CDR1 SQVTM and CDR2 ANQGSEA. The CDR3 loop is CSVVSSTDTQYF. As DNA, the CDR3 is TGCAGCGTTGTATCCAGCACAGATACGCAGTATTTT.

By share of the sample, this clonotype is medium-sized (0.01 to 0.1%). The V call is TRBV20-1, the J call TRBJ2-1; D is unresolved. V lost 5 bases, J lost 7 bases, and 6 bases lay in between. The CDR3 totals 10 residues. Germline CDR1 reads DFQATT; CDR2 reads SNEGSKA (reference sequence). CDR3 amino acids: CSASRNEQFF. Here the CDR3 DNA reads TGCAGTGCTTCCCGAAATGAGCAGTTCTTC.

This clonotype was detected ten times or more. V gene TRBV6-2 or TRBV6-3 combines with J gene TRBJ1-5, with D possibly being TRBD1 (6 bases). Trimming shortened V by 6 bases and J by 7 bases, and 19 bases separated the two germline ends. CDR3 size: 15 residues. The germline V gene has CDR1 MNHEY and CDR2 SVGEGT. The CDR3 loop is CASSNLLGAEQPQHF. DNA for the CDR3: TGTGCCAGCAGCAACTTATTGGGGGCAGAGCAGCCCCAGCATTTT.

This clonotype has more than one count but fewer than ten. This chain uses TRBV7-2 with TRBJ2-1; unclear D gene. The CDR3 sequence is 13 residues long. The germline CDR1 and CDR2 sequences are SGHTA and FQGNSA. The V end lost 3 bases, the J end lost 6 bases, and 9 bases lay between the germline ends. The CDR3 region has the DNA TGTGCCAGCAGCTTCAGTCTCCCCAATGAGCAGTTCTTC. Its protein product is CASSFSLPNEQFF.

In its sample, this clonotype ranks as medium-sized. The chain is built from TRBV11-1 and TRBJ2-3; TRBD2 aligns across 9 bases. The CDR3 length is 15 residues. J gave up 3 bases and V 4 bases, and 5 bases lay outside the gene matches. Germline V gene sequence: CDR1 SGHAT, CDR2 FQDESV (reference sequence). The CDR3 nucleotides read TGTGCCAGCAGCTCGGCGGGGGGGCGGACAGATACGCAGTATTTT. It is translated as CASSSAGGRTDTQYF.

This clonotype was recorded only once. The V and J genes are TRBV7-2 and TRBJ1-6; D is undetermined. V gave up 6 bases and J gave up 1 base, with 10 bases separating them. This CDR3 has 15 amino acids. Germline CDR1 is SGHTA and CDR2 is FQGNSA. The CDR3 DNA reads TGTGCCAGCAGACTCAGTGGGTCCTATAATTCACCCCTCCACTTT. It encodes CASRLSGSYNSPLHF. The whole variable domain, filled in from reference TRBV7-2 and TRBJ1-6, reads GAGVSQSPSNKVTEKGKDVELRCDPISGHTALYWYRQSLGQGLEFLIYFQGNSAPDKSGLPSDRFSAERTGGSVSTLTIQRTQQEDSAVYLCASRLSGSYNSPLHFGNGTRLTVT.

This clonotype has just a few counts. For the CDR3, the DNA is TGCAGTGCTAGCCTAGGTTCGGGGGTGAACATAGCTGAAGCTTTCTTT. This gives the protein CSASLGSGVNIAEAFF. This chain connects TRBV20-1 to TRBJ1-1, with a weak D call TRBD1 (5 bases). The V gene's germline CDR1 is DFQATT and CDR2 SNEGSKA (reference sequence). The V end was cut by 3 bases, the J end by 6 bases, with 23 bases between. CDR3 length equals 16 residues.

The J gene is TRBJ1-5, the V gene TRBV20-1; no clear D. With 6 bases removed from V and 4 bases from J, the gap between germline ends came to 10 bases. The CDR3 spans 12 residues. The V gene's germline CDR1 is DFQATT and CDR2 SNEGSKA (reference sequence). As DNA, the CDR3 is TGCAGTGCAGGAGGCGGGAATCAGCCCCAGCATTTT. Translated, it gives CSAGGGNQPQHF.

The chain combines TRBV9 with TRBJ2-1; possibly TRBD1 for D (5 bases). Germline-derived CDR1 and CDR2 are SGDLS and YYNGEE. CDR3 length: 12 residues. Trimming removed 4 bases from V and 8 bases from J, with 10 bases in between. The CDR3 nucleotides read TGTGCCAGCAGCTCCAGGGATTATGAGCAGTTCTTC. This gives the protein CASSSRDYEQFF.

The chain combines TRBV6-5 with TRBJ1-5; the D is unclear. The germline gives CDR1 MNHEY, CDR2 SVGAGI. CDR3 length equals 12 residues. V gave up 6 bases and J gave up 1 base, with 4 bases separating them. This CDR3 reads CASSASNQPQHF. DNA of the CDR3: TGTGCCAGCAGCGCCAGCAATCAGCCCCAGCATTTT.

The sample holds many counts of this clonotype. DNA of the CDR3: TGCGCCAGCAGCCCCCTTGGGGGACTAGAAGAGACCCAGTACTTC. Amino acid sequence: CASSPLGGLEETQYF. The rearrangement uses TRBV5-1 and TRBJ2-5; 8 bases agree with TRBD2. Germline V lookup: CDR1 SGHRS, CDR2 YFSETQ. V gave up 4 bases and J gave up 3 bases; unmatched junction bases: 8. The CDR3 extends over 15 amino acids.

This clonotype has at least ten counts. The V call is TRBV6-2 or TRBV6-3, the J call TRBJ2-1; weak D call: TRBD1 (6 bases). Trimming took 2 bases from V and 12 from J, leaving 11 bases between them. The CDR3 covers 12 residues. Looked up from germline, CDR1 is MNHEY and CDR2 is SVGEGT. DNA for the CDR3: TGTGCCAGCAGTTACGGGCACAGGGCGCAGTTCTTC. Translation: CASSYGHRAQFF.